The TCR beta chain under discussion was sequenced for a study of regulatory T cells in long-lasting Graves disease. Germline CDR1 is SQVTM and CDR2 is ANQGSEA. This CDR3 contains 14 residues. The V gene lost 3 bases and the J gene lost 4 bases, with 12 bases spanning the gap. This clonotype occurred a few times. Construction of the TCR beta libraries employed iRepertoire HTBI primers in conjunction with Arm-PCR of CDR3 regions. MiXCR, run by TCRdb on the multiplex PCR reads, gives a single entry per CDR3 protein. Seen here are 300,000 to 350,000 distinct CDR3 sequences, about 20% observed once, and the top ten hold less than 35%. The time point: persistent/refractory GD, antithyroid drugs over 5 years with positive TRAb. Making the TCR library involved RNA that had been extracted from PBMCs.

This sequence joins TRBV29-1 and TRBJ2-2; D call uncertain. The sample in question was peripheral blood mononuclear cells (PBMCs), obtained when the disease was refractory, from a patient treated with antithyroid drugs. The receptor was derived from a female donor with Graves disease. The CDR3 is CSVEGFTTTGELFF. In DNA form, the CDR3 reads TGCAGCGTTGAGGGGTTTACGACCACCGGGGAGCTGTTTTTT.